The sample holds one count of the clone carrying this TCR beta chain. As originally analysed: By means of reference gene primer amplification, nucleated cell counts were estimated. Assay used: immunoSEQ multiplex PCR; TCRdb lists only in-frame clones, some missing. The D gene and trimming were derived from the DNA, and the V and J assignments and clone size from that table. The repertoire includes under 200,000 clones, about 80% of them detected once, and 5% to 8.5% sits in the top ten. CDR1 is SGHRS, CDR2 YFSETQ, per germline. There are 16 residues in the CDR3. The V gene end was trimmed by 4 bases and the J gene end by 0 bases; junction bases not matched to a gene: 8. The data are from a study of blood T cell repertoires in COVID-19. At the level of the study: Samples of COVID-19 (acute and convalescent) were obtained from the United States, Italy and Spain.

This rearrangement joins TRBV5-1 to TRBJ1-1, with 8 nucleotides matching TRBD1. The source is a man aged 65 to 85 with active or convalescent COVID-19. The sample taken for sequencing was peripheral blood. The CDR3 protein is CASSPSGGGMNTEAFF. The CDR3, as DNA: TGCGCCAGCAGCCCCTCAGGGGGCGGGATGAACACTGAAGCTTTCTTT.